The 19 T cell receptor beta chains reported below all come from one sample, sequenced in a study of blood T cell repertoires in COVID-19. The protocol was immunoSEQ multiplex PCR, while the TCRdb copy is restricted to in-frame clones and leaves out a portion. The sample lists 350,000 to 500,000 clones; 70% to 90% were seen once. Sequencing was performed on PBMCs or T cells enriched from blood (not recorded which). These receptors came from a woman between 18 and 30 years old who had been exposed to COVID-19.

The CDR3 is CASIPTGTGNTEAFF. CDR3 coding DNA: TGTGCCAGCATCCCTACCGGGACAGGGAACACTGAAGCTTTCTTT. V and J are TRBV28 and TRBJ1-1; 8 bases map to TRBD1. The germline V gene encodes CDR1 MDHEN and CDR2 SYDVKM. V lost 7 bases, J lost 1 base, and 8 bases stayed unmatched. The CDR3 has 15 residues. The entire variable domain, with the rest obtained from reference TRBV28 and TRBJ1-1, is as follows: DVKVTQSSRYLVKRTGEKVFLECVQDMDHENMFWYRQDPGLGLRLIYFSYDVKMKEKGDIPEGYSVSREKKERFSLILESASTNQTSMYLCASIPTGTGNTEAFFGQGTRLTVV.

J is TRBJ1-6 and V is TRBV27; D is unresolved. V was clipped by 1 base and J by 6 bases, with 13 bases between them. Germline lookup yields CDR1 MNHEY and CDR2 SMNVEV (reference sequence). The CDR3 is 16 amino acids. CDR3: CASSLYGVMINSPLHF. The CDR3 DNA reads TGTGCCAGCAGTTTATACGGGGTGATGATTAATTCACCCCTCCACTTT.

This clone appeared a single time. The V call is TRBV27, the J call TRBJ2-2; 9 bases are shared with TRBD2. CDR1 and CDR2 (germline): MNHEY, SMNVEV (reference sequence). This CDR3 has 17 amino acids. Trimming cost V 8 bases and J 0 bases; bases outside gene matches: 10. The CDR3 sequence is CASQFRLAGTNTGELFF. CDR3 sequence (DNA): TGTGCCAGCCAATTCCGTCTAGCGGGGACGAACACCGGGGAGCTGTTTTTT.

This chain's CDR3 is CASSPSGTSGKNEQFF. The CDR3 bases are TGTGCCAGCAGCCCCTCAGGGACTAGCGGGAAAAATGAGCAGTTCTTC. The chain recombines TRBV11-2 with TRBJ2-1, with TRBD2 matching 13 bases. CDR1 is SGHAT, CDR2 FQNNGV, per germline. The V and J ends lost 5 bases and 7 bases, in that order; junction bases with no gene match: 8. The CDR3 consists of 16 residues. Filled out from reference TRBV11-2 and TRBJ2-1, the complete variable domain reads EAGVAQSPRYKIIEKRQSVAFWCNPISGHATLYWYQQILGQGPKLLIQFQNNGVVDDSQLPKDRFSAERLKGVDSTLKIQPAKLEDSAVYLCASSPSGTSGKNEQFFGPGTRLTVL.

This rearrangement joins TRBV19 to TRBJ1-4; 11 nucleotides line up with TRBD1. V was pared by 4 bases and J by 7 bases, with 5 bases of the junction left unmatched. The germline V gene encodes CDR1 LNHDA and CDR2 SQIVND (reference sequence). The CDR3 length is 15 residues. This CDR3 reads CASSKGTGGSEKLFF. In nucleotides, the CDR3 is TGTGCCAGTAGTAAAGGGACAGGGGGAAGTGAAAAACTGTTTTTT.

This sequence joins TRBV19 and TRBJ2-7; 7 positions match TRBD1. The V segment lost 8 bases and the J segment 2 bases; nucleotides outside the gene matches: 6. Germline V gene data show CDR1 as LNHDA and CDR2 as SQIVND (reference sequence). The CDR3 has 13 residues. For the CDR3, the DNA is TGTGCCAGTGGTGGACAGGCGACCTACGAGCAGTACTTC. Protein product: CASGGQATYEQYF.

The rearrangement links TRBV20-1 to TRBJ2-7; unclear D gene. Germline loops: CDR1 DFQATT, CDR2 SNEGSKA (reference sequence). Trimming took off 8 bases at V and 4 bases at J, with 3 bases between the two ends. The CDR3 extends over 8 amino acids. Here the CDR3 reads CSPYEQYF. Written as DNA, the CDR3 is TGCAGTCCATACGAGCAGTACTTC.

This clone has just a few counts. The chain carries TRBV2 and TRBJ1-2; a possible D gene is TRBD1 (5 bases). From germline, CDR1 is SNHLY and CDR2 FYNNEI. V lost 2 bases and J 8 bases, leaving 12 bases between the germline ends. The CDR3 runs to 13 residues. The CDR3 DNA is TGTGCCAGCAGTGAAAGGTCGGGGGGAGGCTACACCTTC. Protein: CASSERSGGGYTF.

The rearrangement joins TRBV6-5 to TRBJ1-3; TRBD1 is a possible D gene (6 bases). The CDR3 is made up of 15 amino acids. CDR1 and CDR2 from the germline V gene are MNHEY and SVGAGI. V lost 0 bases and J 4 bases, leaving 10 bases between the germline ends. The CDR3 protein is CASSYSGGLGNTIYF. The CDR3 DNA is TGTGCCAGCAGTTACTCGGGGGGGCTCGGAAACACCATATATTTT.

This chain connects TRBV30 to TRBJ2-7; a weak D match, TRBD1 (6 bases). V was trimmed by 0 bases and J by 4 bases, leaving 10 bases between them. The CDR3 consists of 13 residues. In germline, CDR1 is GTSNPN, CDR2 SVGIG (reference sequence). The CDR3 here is CAWSVWTEYEQYF. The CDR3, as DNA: TGTGCCTGGAGTGTGTGGACAGAGTACGAGCAGTACTTC.

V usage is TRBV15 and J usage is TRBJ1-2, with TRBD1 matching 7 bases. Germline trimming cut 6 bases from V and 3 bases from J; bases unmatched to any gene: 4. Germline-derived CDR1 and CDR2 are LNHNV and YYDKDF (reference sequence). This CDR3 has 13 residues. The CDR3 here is CATRSGTDYGYTF. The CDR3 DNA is TGTGCCACCAGATCCGGGACAGACTATGGCTACACCTTC.

CDR3 sequence (DNA): TGTGCCAGCAGTTACTCAGGGACAGATTCACCCCTCCACTTT. Residues: CASSYSGTDSPLHF. This sequence joins TRBV6-5 and TRBJ1-6; 7 positions agree with TRBD1. CDR1 and CDR2 (germline): MNHEY, SVGAGI. The CDR3 extends over 14 amino acids. The V gene end was trimmed by 0 bases and the J gene end by 8 bases; junction bases not matched to a gene: 1.

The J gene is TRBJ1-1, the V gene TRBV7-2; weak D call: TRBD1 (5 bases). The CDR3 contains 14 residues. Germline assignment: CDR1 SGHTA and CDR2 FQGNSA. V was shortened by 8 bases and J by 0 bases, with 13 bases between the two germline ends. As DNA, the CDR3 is TGTGCCAGCGGGCCGACAGTTATGAACACTGAAGCTTTCTTT. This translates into CASGPTVMNTEAFF.

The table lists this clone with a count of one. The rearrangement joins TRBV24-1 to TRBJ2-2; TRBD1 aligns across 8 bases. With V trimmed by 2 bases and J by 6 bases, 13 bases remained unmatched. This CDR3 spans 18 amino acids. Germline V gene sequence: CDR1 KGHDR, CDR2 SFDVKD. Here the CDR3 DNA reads TGTGCCACCAGTGATTGGGGGATCGGCAGGGGGCATGCCGGGGAGCTGTTTTTT. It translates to CATSDWGIGRGHAGELFF.

The CDR3 DNA sequence: TGTGCCAGTAGTATAGACCCTAAGCATAGCACAGATACGCAGTATTTT. This encodes CASSIDPKHSTDTQYF. This chain links TRBV19 with TRBJ2-3; D uncertain. Germline loops: CDR1 LNHDA, CDR2 SQIVND (reference sequence). The length of the CDR3 is 16 residues. V lost 0 bases and J 0 bases, leaving 10 bases between the germline ends.

CDR3 coding DNA: TGTGCCAGCAGCTCTGTAGCGGGAGCCTACGAGCAGTACTTC. Its translation: CASSSVAGAYEQYF. The chain combines TRBV5-4 with TRBJ2-7, with 9 positions matching TRBD2. The CDR3 is 14 amino acids. V shed 3 bases and J 2 bases; nucleotides not matched to a gene: 3. Germline V gives CDR1 SGHNT, CDR2 YYREEE (reference sequence).

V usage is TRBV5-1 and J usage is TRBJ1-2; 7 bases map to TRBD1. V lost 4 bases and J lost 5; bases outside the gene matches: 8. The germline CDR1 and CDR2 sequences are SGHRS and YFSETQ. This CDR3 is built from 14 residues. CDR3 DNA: TGCGCCAGCAGCCAGGGGACAGCTCTATATGGCTACACCTTC. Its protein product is CASSQGTALYGYTF.

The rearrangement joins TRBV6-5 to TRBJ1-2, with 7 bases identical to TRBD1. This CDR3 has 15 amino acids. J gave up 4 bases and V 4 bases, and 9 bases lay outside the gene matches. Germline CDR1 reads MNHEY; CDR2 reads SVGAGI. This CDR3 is CASSSVQGLSYGYTF. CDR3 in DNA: TGTGCCAGCAGTTCCGTACAGGGGCTTTCCTATGGCTACACCTTC.

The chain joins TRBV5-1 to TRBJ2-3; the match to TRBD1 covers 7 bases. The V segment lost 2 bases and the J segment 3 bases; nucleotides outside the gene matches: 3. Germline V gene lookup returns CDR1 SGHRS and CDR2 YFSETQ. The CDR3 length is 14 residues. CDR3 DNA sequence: TGCGCCAGCAGCTTCGGACAGGTTACAGATACGCAGTATTTT. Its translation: CASSFGQVTDTQYF.